This TCR beta chain was captured in a study of T-cell memory formation after mild COVID-19. At the level of the study: Clusters were largely donor specific.

Details on this clonotype: The antigen is not known.

Study conclusions and caveats: There were some responding clones in pre-infection memory, which suggested that cross-reactive memory had joined. Largely, contracting CD4+ clones fell within CM and EM, and contracting CD8+ clones within EMRA. Among clones peaking at day 37 in the second wave, SARS-CoV-2 specificity remained unconfirmed.

There are 16 residues in the CDR3. The germline CDR1 and CDR2 sequences are SNHLY and FYNNEI. V dropped 6 bases and J dropped 2 bases, with 17 bases sitting between them. TCRdb analysed the 5' RACE reads with MiXCR anew, one entry per CDR3 protein. The sample shows about 270,000 distinct CDR3 sequences, roughly 16% of them seen only once. The origin of this receptor is a man in his late teens or twenties who had mild COVID-19 (a few samples of this study predate the infection). Cell type and time point are not known. The gene calls are TRBV2 and TRBJ1-5; possibly TRBD1 for D (6 bases). Sequencing was performed on PBMCs or a T cell subset sorted from them (not recorded which). CDR3 sequence reads: CASSPAGVSGNQPQHF. CDR3 nucleotides: TGTGCCAGCAGCCCCGCAGGGGTTTCTGGCAATCAGCCCCAGCATTTT.